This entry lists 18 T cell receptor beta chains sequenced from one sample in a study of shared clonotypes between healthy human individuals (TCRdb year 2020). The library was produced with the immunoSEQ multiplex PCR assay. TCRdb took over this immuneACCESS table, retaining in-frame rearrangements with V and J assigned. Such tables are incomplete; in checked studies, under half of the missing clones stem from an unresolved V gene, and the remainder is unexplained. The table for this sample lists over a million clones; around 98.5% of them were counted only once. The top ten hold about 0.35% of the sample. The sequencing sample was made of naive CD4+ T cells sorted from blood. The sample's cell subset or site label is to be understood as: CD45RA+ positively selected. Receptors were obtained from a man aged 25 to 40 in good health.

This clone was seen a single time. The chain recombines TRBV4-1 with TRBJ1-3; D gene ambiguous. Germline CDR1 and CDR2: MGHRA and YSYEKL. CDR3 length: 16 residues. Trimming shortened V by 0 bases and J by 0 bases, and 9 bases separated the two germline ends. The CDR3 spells CASSQEVSLSGNTIYF. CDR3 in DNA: TGCGCCAGCAGCCAAGAGGTGTCTCTCTCTGGAAACACCATATATTTT.

CDR3: CASRSREEQYF. The CDR3 DNA sequence: TGTGCCAGCAGGAGCCGGGAGGAGCAGTACTTC. The chain joins TRBV28 to TRBJ2-7, with TRBD2 as a possible D gene (6 bases). The CDR3 consists of 11 residues. V was pared by 6 bases and J by 7 bases, with 10 bases between. Germline loops: CDR1 MDHEN, CDR2 SYDVKM. Supplemented by reference TRBV28 and TRBJ2-7, the full variable domain reads DVKVTQSSRYLVKRTGEKVFLECVQDMDHENMFWYRQDPGLGLRLIYFSYDVKMKEKGDIPEGYSVSREKKERFSLILESASTNQTSMYLCASRSREEQYFGPGTRLTVT.

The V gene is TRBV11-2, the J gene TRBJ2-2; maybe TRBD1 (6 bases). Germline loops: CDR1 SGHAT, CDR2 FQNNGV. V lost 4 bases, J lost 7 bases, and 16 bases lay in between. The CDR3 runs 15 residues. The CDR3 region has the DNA TGTGCCAGCAGCTCGCTCAGGGGTAAAGGCGGGGAGCTGTTTTTT. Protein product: CASSSLRGKGGELFF.

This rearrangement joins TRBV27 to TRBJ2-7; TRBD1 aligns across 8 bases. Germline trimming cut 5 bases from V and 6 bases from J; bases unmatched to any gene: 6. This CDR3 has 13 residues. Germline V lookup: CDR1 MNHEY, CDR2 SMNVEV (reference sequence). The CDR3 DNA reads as TGTGCCAGCAGTCCCACGACAGGGGCCGAGCAGTACTTC. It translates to CASSPTTGAEQYF.

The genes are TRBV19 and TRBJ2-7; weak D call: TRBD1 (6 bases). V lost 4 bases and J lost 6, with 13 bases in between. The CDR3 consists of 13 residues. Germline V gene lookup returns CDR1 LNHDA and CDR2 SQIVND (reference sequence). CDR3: CASSTDRTGEQYF. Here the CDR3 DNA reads TGTGCCAGTAGTACTGACAGGACTGGCGAGCAGTACTTC.

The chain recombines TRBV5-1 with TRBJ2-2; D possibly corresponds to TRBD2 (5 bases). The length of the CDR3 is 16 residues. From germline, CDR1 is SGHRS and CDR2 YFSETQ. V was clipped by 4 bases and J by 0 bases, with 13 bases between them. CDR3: CASSPRTGANTGELFF. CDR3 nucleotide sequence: TGCGCCAGCAGCCCCCGGACTGGCGCGAACACCGGGGAGCTGTTTTTT.

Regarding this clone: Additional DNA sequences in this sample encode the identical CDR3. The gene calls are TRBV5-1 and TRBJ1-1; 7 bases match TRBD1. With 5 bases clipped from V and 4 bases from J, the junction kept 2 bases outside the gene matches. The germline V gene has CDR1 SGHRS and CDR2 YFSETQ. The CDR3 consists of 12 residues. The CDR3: CASRSGGTEAFF. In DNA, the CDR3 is TGCGCCAGCAGATCAGGGGGCACTGAAGCTTTCTTT.

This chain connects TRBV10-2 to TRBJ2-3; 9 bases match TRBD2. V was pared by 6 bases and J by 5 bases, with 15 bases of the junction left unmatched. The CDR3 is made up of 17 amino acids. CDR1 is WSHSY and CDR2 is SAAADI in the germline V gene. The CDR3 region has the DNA TGCGCCAGCAGGGGCAAGACTAGCGGACCTCGGAAAGATACGCAGTATTTT. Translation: CASRGKTSGPRKDTQYF.

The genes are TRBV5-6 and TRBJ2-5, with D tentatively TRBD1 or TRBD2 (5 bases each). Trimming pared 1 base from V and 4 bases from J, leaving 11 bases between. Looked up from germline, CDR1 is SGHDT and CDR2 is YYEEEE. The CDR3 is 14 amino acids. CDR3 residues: CASSLLRGRETQYF. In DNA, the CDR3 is TGTGCCAGCAGCTTGTTGAGGGGTCGAGAGACCCAGTACTTC.

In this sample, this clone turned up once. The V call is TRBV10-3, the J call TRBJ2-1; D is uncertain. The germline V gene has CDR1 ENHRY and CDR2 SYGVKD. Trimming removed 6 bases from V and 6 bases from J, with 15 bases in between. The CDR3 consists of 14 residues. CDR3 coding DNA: TGTGCCATCAGGCCCGCGGTGGTCGGCAATGAGCAGTTCTTC. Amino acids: CAIRPAVVGNEQFF.

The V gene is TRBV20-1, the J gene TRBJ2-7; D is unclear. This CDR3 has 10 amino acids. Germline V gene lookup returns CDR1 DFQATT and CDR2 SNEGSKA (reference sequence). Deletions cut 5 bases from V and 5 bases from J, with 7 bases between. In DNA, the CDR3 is TGCAGTGCTTGGATTGACGAGCAGTACTTC. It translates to CSAWIDEQYF.

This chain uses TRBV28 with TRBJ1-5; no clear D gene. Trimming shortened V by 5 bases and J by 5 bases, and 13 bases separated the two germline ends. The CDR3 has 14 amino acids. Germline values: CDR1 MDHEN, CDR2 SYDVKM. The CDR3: CASSGLGFYQPQHF. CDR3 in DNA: TGTGCCAGCAGTGGACTGGGCTTCTATCAGCCCCAGCATTTT.

The CDR3 loop is CASSPGQESGNTIYF. The CDR3 DNA reads as TGCGCCAGCAGCCCAGGACAGGAATCTGGAAACACCATATATTTT. This rearrangement joins TRBV5-1 to TRBJ1-3; TRBD1 aligns across 7 bases. This CDR3 has 15 residues. CDR1 SGHRS and CDR2 YFSETQ come from the germline V gene. V shed 4 bases, J shed 1 base, and the junction held 5 bases outside the gene matches.

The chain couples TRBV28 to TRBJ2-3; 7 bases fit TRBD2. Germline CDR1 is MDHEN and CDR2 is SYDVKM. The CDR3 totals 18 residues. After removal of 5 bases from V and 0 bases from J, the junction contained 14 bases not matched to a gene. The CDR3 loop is CASSLGALGGSSTDTQYF. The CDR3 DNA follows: TGTGCCAGCAGTCTAGGAGCCCTGGGCGGGAGTAGCACAGATACGCAGTATTTT.

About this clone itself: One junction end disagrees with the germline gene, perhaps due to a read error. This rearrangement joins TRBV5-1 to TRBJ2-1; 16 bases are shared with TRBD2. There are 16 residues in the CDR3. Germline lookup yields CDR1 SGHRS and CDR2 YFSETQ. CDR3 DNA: TGCGCCAACAGCGTCCCGGGACTAGCGGGGGGGAATGAGCAGTTCTTC. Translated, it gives CANSVPGLAGGNEQFF.

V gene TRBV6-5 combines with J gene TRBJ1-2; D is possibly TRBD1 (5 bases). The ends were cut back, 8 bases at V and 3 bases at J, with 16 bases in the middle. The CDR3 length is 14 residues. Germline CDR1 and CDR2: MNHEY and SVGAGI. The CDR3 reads CASGRMDNYYGYTF. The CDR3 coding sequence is TGTGCCAGCGGCCGAATGGACAACTACTATGGCTACACCTTC.

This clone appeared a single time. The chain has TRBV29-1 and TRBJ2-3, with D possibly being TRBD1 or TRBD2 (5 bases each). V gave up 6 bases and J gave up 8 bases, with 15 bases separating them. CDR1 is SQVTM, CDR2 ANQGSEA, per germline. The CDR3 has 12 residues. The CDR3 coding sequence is TGCAGCGTGAAGGGGACCTTAGCTACGCAGTATTTT. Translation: CSVKGTLATQYF.

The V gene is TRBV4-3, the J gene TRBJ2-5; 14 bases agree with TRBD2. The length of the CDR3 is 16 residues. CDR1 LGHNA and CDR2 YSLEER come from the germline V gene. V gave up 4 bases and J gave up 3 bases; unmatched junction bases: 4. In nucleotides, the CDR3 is TGCGCCAGCAGCCCTGGACTAGCGGGAGGTGAAGAGACCCAGTACTTC. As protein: CASSPGLAGGEETQYF.